The rows below give T cell receptor beta chains drawn from one sample of a study of radiotherapy plus CTLA-4 blockade in lung cancer. Clones were sequenced by immunoSEQ multiplex PCR, and TCRdb holds only the in-frame ones, with some missing. There are around 37,000 clones in the sample; approximately 77% occur only once, and about a tenth lies in the top ten. The sample in question was peripheral blood, obtained from a patient treated with radiotherapy plus ipilimumab. These receptors were obtained from a human donor with non-small cell lung cancer who had stable disease on radiotherapy plus ipilimumab. Each CDR3 is given with its conserved first and last residue. The order of the fields is V gene, CDR3 length, J gene, clone size, D gene, CDR3 DNA, CDR3 protein. The D gene is left open where the match is weak. Part of the rows lack a size; the others show once, few, many or a class for expanded clones.

v_gene: TRBV18; len: 14; j_gene: TRBJ2-3; abundance: few; d_gene: TRBD1; CDR3nt: TGTGCCAGCTCACGTACAGGGGACACAGATACGCAGTATTTT; CDR3aa: CASSRTGDTDTQYF
v_gene: TRBV7-3; len: 14; j_gene: TRBJ2-7; abundance: .; d_gene: .; CDR3nt: TGTGCCAGCAGCTCCCCCTCCCCACGGTACGAGCAGTACTTC; CDR3aa: CASSSPSPRYEQYF
v_gene: TRBV28; len: 14; j_gene: TRBJ1-2; abundance: .; d_gene: .; CDR3nt: TGTGCCAGCACACGGACAGCCAAAAACTATGGCTACACCTTC; CDR3aa: CASTRTAKNYGYTF
v_gene: TRBV30; len: 14; j_gene: TRBJ1-1; abundance: .; d_gene: .; CDR3nt: TGTGCCTGGAGTATCGGACATTCAAACACTGAAGCTTTCTTT; CDR3aa: CAWSIGHSNTEAFF
v_gene: TRBV18; len: 16; j_gene: TRBJ1-5; abundance: few; d_gene: TRBD1; CDR3nt: TGTGCCAGCTCACCATCACAGGGGGCTATGGCTCAGCCCCAGCATTTT; CDR3aa: CASSPSQGAMAQPQHF
v_gene: TRBV20-1; len: 11; j_gene: TRBJ1-1; abundance: .; d_gene: .; CDR3nt: TGCAGTGCAGGGGGGAACACTGAAGCTTTCTTT; CDR3aa: CSAGGNTEAFF
v_gene: TRBV19; len: 15; j_gene: TRBJ2-7; abundance: .; d_gene: .; CDR3nt: TGTGCCAGTAGTCCCAGGGACTCGGGATCCTACGAGCAGTACTTC; CDR3aa: CASSPRDSGSYEQYF
v_gene: TRBV11-1; len: 17; j_gene: TRBJ2-5; abundance: once; d_gene: TRBD1; CDR3nt: TGTGCCAGCAGCTTAGCTGGGTGGGACAGTTCGTTGACGACCCAGTACTTC; CDR3aa: CASSLAGWDSSLTTQYF
v_gene: TRBV5-8; len: 16; j_gene: TRBJ2-4; abundance: .; d_gene: TRBD1; CDR3nt: TGTGCCAGCAGTGTCGGACAGGGGGCTTGGGGAAACATTCAGTACTTC; CDR3aa: CASSVGQGAWGNIQYF
v_gene: TRBV25-1; len: 15; j_gene: TRBJ2-1; abundance: few; d_gene: TRBD1; CDR3nt: TGTGCCAGCAGTTCCTCGGACAGGGCGTGGAATGAGCAGTTCTTC; CDR3aa: CASSSSDRAWNEQFF
v_gene: TRBV19; len: 17; j_gene: TRBJ1-6; abundance: .; d_gene: TRBD1; CDR3nt: TGTGCCAGTAGTATGAAGGGACAGGGGGCTGGTAATTCACCCCTCCACTTT; CDR3aa: CASSMKGQGAGNSPLHF
v_gene: TRBV19; len: 14; j_gene: TRBJ1-2; abundance: .; d_gene: TRBD1; CDR3nt: TGTGCCAGTAGTACCCAGACAGGGCTTAATGGCTACACCTTC; CDR3aa: CASSTQTGLNGYTF
v_gene: TRBV10-2; len: 14; j_gene: TRBJ1-1; abundance: .; d_gene: .; CDR3nt: TGCGCCAGCACCCCACTTCGCGCCCAGGGAGAAGCTTTCTTT; CDR3aa: CASTPLRAQGEAFF
v_gene: TRBV15; len: 14; j_gene: TRBJ2-7; abundance: .; d_gene: TRBD1; CDR3nt: TGTGCCACCAGCATGGGACAGGGAAACTACGAGCAGTACTTC; CDR3aa: CATSMGQGNYEQYF
v_gene: TRBV5-1; len: 15; j_gene: TRBJ1-1; abundance: .; d_gene: .; CDR3nt: TGCGCCAGCAGCCCTTTCGGGACACTCAACACTGAAGCTTTCTTT; CDR3aa: CASSPFGTLNTEAFF
v_gene: TRBV7-2; len: 14; j_gene: TRBJ1-5; abundance: .; d_gene: .; CDR3nt: TGTGCCAGCAGCTTAGGGACAGCGTATCAGCCCCAGCATTTT; CDR3aa: CASSLGTAYQPQHF
v_gene: TRBV12-5; len: 15; j_gene: TRBJ2-5; abundance: .; d_gene: .; CDR3nt: TGTGCTAGTGGTTTAGGGGCGGACTATGGGGAGACCCAGTACTTC; CDR3aa: CASGLGADYGETQYF
v_gene: TRBV5-1; len: 16; j_gene: TRBJ2-1; abundance: .; d_gene: TRBD2; CDR3nt: TGCGCCAGCAGCTTCCTTCTAGCGGGGGGGCTACGGGAGCAGTTCTTC; CDR3aa: CASSFLLAGGLREQFF
v_gene: TRBV14; len: 14; j_gene: TRBJ2-5; abundance: .; d_gene: .; CDR3nt: TGTGCCAGCAGCCAAGGCGAGATTGTGAAGACCCAGTACTTC; CDR3aa: CASSQGEIVKTQYF
v_gene: TRBV27; len: 14; j_gene: TRBJ1-3; abundance: .; d_gene: .; CDR3nt: TGTGCCAGCAGACAGACGGGATCTGGAAACACCATATATTTT; CDR3aa: CASRQTGSGNTIYF
v_gene: TRBV12-5; len: 14; j_gene: TRBJ1-1; abundance: .; d_gene: .; CDR3nt: TGTGCTAGTGGTTTTGAGGGGGTGAGGACTGAAGCTTTCTTT; CDR3aa: CASGFEGVRTEAFF
v_gene: TRBV11-3; len: 14; j_gene: TRBJ1-2; abundance: .; d_gene: .; CDR3nt: TGTGCCAGCAGCGCTCCAGGGTGTCACTATGGCTACACCTTC; CDR3aa: CASSAPGCHYGYTF
v_gene: TRBV19; len: 15; j_gene: TRBJ1-4; abundance: .; d_gene: TRBD1; CDR3nt: TGTGCCAGTAGTACCCGGAGGGACAGTCATGCGAAACTGTTTTTT; CDR3aa: CASSTRRDSHAKLFF
v_gene: TRBV7-2; len: 15; j_gene: TRBJ1-1; abundance: .; d_gene: .; CDR3nt: TGTGCCAGCAGCTCTTCAGGGAACATGAACACTGAAGCTTTCTTT; CDR3aa: CASSSSGNMNTEAFF